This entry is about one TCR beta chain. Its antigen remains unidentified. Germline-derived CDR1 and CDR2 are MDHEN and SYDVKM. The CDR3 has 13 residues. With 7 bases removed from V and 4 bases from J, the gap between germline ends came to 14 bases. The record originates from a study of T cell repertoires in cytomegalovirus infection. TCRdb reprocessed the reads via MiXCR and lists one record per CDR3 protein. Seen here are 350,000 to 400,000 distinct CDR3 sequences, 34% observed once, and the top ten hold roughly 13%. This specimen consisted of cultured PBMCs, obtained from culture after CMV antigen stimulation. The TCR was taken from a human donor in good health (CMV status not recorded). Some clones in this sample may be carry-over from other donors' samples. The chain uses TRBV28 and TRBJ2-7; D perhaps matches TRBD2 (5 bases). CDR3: CASTLRDSYEQYF. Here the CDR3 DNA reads TGTGCCAGCACCTTGAGGGATTCTTACGAGCAGTACTTC.